This is a list of T cell receptor beta chains from one sample in a study of naive and memory T cell subsets. From the UMI-ligation and nested PCR reads, TCRdb called clonotypes with MiXCR, one entry per CDR3 protein. The sample lists around 160,000 distinct CDR3 sequences, 15% to 20% occurring once. Sequences were obtained from naive CD4+ T cells from blood. The receptor set was obtained from a human donor in good health. Both conserved end residues are part of each CDR3. A D gene is named only where the DNA matches it firmly. Expanded clones get a size class; other rows say once, few or many, or leave the size out.

D gene | CDR3 length | clone size | J gene | V gene | CDR3 DNA | CDR3 protein
. | 16 | . | TRBJ2-2 | TRBV24-1 | TGTGCCACACCCCCAGGGGGACTAGCGAACACCGGGGAGCTGTTTTTT | CATPPGGLANTGELFF
. | 15 | . | TRBJ1-4 | TRBV7-8 | TGTGCCAGCAGCTCAAGGACAGCTTCTAATGAAAAACTGTTTTTT | CASSSRTASNEKLFF
TRBD1 | 13 | . | TRBJ1-1 | TRBV2 | TGTGCCAGCCGGGACAGGGAGAACACTGAAGCTTTCTTT | CASRDRENTEAFF
TRBD2 | 17 | . | TRBJ2-1 | TRBV5-1 | TGCGCCAGCAGCTACGGGCGACTAGCGGGAGGTTACAATGAGCAGTTCTTC | CASSYGRLAGGYNEQFF
. | 14 | few | TRBJ1-6 | TRBV19 | TGTGCCAGTAGTATATTGGGGGATAATTCACCCCTCCACTTT | CASSILGDNSPLHF
. | 16 | few | TRBJ2-7 | TRBV7-2 | TGTGCCAGCAGCCCCCGAGGGGGGGACAGAAGTTACGAGCAGTACTTC | CASSPRGGDRSYEQYF
. | 12 | few | TRBJ2-4 | TRBV7-2 | TGTGCCAGCAGCTTCGACAAAAACATTCAGTACTTC | CASSFDKNIQYF
. | 14 | . | TRBJ1-1 | TRBV6-2/TRBV6-3 | TGTGCCAGCAGTAGGTCACTAGGAGGGACTGAAGCTTTCTTT | CASSRSLGGTEAFF
TRBD2 | 15 | few | TRBJ2-2 | TRBV3-1 | TGTGCCAGCAGCTTGCGGGGGACCAACACCGGGGAGCTGTTTTTT | CASSLRGTNTGELFF
. | 18 | . | TRBJ2-1 | TRBV4-1 | TGCGCCAGCAGCCAAGATGTAGGGTTTCGAAGCTCCTACAATGAGCAGTTCTTC | CASSQDVGFRSSYNEQFF
TRBD1 | 14 | few | TRBJ2-7 | TRBV29-1 | TGCAGCGTTGCCGGACAGGGCTTCTCCTACGAGCAGTACTTC | CSVAGQGFSYEQYF
TRBD1 | 15 | few | TRBJ2-3 | TRBV2 | TGTGCCAGCAGTGGACAGGGTATGGGCACAGATACGCAGTATTTT | CASSGQGMGTDTQYF
TRBD2 | 16 | . | TRBJ2-1 | TRBV6-5 | TGTGCCAGCAGTTACTCGACCCAGCGGGATCACAATGAGCAGTTCTTC | CASSYSTQRDHNEQFF
. | 12 | . | TRBJ1-4 | TRBV6-1 | TGTGCCAGCAGTGAGGATAATGAAAAACTGTTTTTT | CASSEDNEKLFF
TRBD1 | 16 | . | TRBJ2-1 | TRBV5-1 | TGCGCCAGCAGCTTAGGGACAGGGAGCTCCTACAATGAGCAGTTATTC | CASSLGTGSSYNEQLF
. | 14 | few | TRBJ1-1 | TRBV29-1 | TGCAGCGTTGATGTAGGGGCCATGAACACTGAAGCTTTCTTT | CSVDVGAMNTEAFF
. | 12 | . | TRBJ1-2 | TRBV28 | TGTGCCAGCAGTTGGGGGGACTATGGCTACACCTTC | CASSWGDYGYTF
. | 12 | few | TRBJ2-4 | TRBV25-1 | TGTGCCAGCATTTCTAGTTTAGACATTCAGTACTTC | CASISSLDIQYF
. | 15 | . | TRBJ2-3 | TRBV20-1 | TGCAGTGCCGACGGACAAACTCCGCGCACAGATACGCAGTATTTT | CSADGQTPRTDTQYF
TRBD1 | 16 | . | TRBJ2-1 | TRBV10-2 | TGCGCCAGCAGTGACGGACAGGGGTCGTTCTACAATGAGCAGTTCTTC | CASSDGQGSFYNEQFF
. | 13 | . | TRBJ1-2 | TRBV30 | TGTGCCTGGCTCGGGAGGGCTAACTATGGCTACACCTTC | CAWLGRANYGYTF
. | 18 | . | TRBJ2-7 | TRBV27 | TGTGCCAGCAGTTTATTTGCTCCGAGCAAGGTAATGGACTACGAGCAGTACTTC | CASSLFAPSKVMDYEQYF
. | 14 | . | TRBJ2-3 | TRBV20-1 | TGCAGTGCTAGAGATCCTAGGACCGCAGATACGCAGTATTTT | CSARDPRTADTQYF
. | 15 | few | TRBJ2-5 | TRBV7-2 | TGTGCCAGCAGCTTACCGGGGGGCAGGCAAGAGACCCAGTACTTC | CASSLPGGRQETQYF
. | 13 | . | TRBJ1-1 | TRBV29-1 | TGCAGCGTTGATCGTCTGGGGAATACTGAAGCTTTCTTT | CSVDRLGNTEAFF
. | 13 | . | TRBJ2-3 | TRBV7-9 | TGTGCCAGCAGCTTAGCGCGCACCGATACGCAGTATTTT | CASSLARTDTQYF
TRBD2 | 17 | few | TRBJ2-3 | TRBV12-5 | TGTGCTAGTGGTTTGGGGACTAGCGGGAGCGGGGGAGATACGCAGTATTTT | CASGLGTSGSGGDTQYF
TRBD2 | 14 | . | TRBJ2-7 | TRBV7-9 | TGTGCCAGCAGCTTACGGGGAGGGTCCTACGAGCAGTACTTC | CASSLRGGSYEQYF
TRBD2 | 17 | . | TRBJ2-7 | TRBV5-1 | TGCGCCAGCAGCTTGCGATTTGCGGGAGGTAATACTTACGAGCAGTACTTC | CASSLRFAGGNTYEQYF
. | 13 | . | TRBJ1-3 | TRBV7-9 | TGTGCCAGCAGCCAAGCAGCAGGAAACACCATATATTTT | CASSQAAGNTIYF
. | 13 | few | TRBJ1-1 | TRBV12-3/TRBV12-4 | TGTGCCAGCAGCTCCCGCGGGGGCACTGAAGCTTTCTTT | CASSSRGGTEAFF
. | 15 | . | TRBJ2-7 | TRBV6-2/TRBV6-3 | TGTGCCAGCGACTTCACCGGGACTGCGACCTACGAGCAGTACTTC | CASDFTGTATYEQYF
. | 15 | . | TRBJ2-7 | TRBV28 | TGTGCCAGCAGGGCAGCGGGTGGCCGAGGTTACGAGCAGTACTTC | CASRAAGGRGYEQYF
. | 14 | few | TRBJ1-3 | TRBV6-6 | TGTGCCAGCAGTTATATCAGTTCTGGAAACACCATATATTTT | CASSYISSGNTIYF
TRBD2 | 15 | few | TRBJ2-3 | TRBV20-1 | TGCAGTGCTAGGGACACTAGCGGTGTCGAGGATACGCAGTATTTT | CSARDTSGVEDTQYF
TRBD2 | 14 | few | TRBJ2-7 | TRBV6-1 | TGTGCCAGCAGAACACCGGGAGGGCCCTACGAGCAGTACTTC | CASRTPGGPYEQYF